Presented here are 8 T cell receptor beta chains from one specimen sequenced in a study of tumor-infiltrating lymphocytes in primary liver carcinoma. The investigators made TCR beta cDNA from approximately 0.5 ug total RNA, using a constant-region primer. Employing slightly modified ARM-PCR, three nested multiplex PCR rounds were run, and these gave rise to the TCR beta libraries. Both of the initial two PCR rounds ran for about 11 cycles and employed TRBV1-TRBV30 forward primers alongside a C-beta reverse primer. MiXCR, run by TCRdb on the multiplex PCR reads, gives a single entry per CDR3 protein. The sample lists 40,000 to 60,000 distinct CDR3 sequences; around 64% were seen once. Unsorted bulk tissue of roughly 18-31 mg yielded co-extracted RNA and DNA. What was sequenced was liver tumor tissue from sampling region 5. Regarding subset: tumor region T5, tumor centre. These receptors all stem from a man aged 40-55 years with primary liver carcinoma and hepatitis B virus infection.

This clonotype was observed a few times. This chain joins TRBV25-1 and TRBJ2-1; maybe TRBD2 (7 bases). The CDR3 consists of 19 residues. V lost 1 base to trimming and J lost 6 bases, with 25 bases between them. Germline V CDR1 and CDR2: MGHDK, SYGVNS. DNA of the CDR3: TGTGCCAGCAGTGAATTAGAGGGGGGGTTCTTGGCGGGCCTCAATGAGCAGTTCTTC. It is translated as CASSELEGGFLAGLNEQFF. Combining the CDR3 with reference TRBV25-1 and TRBJ2-1 gives the whole variable domain EADIYQTPRYLVIGTGKKITLECSQTMGHDKMYWYQQDPGMELHLIHYSYGVNSTEKGDLSSESTVSRIRTEHFPLTLESARPSHTSQYLCASSELEGGFLAGLNEQFFGPGTRLTVL.

J is TRBJ1-5 and V is TRBV28; a weak D match, TRBD1 (6 bases). Germline CDR1 reads MDHEN; CDR2 reads SYDVKM. CDR3 length equals 15 residues. V lost 1 base and J lost 0, with 7 bases in between. This chain's CDR3 is CASSLLGGSNQPQHF. In DNA, the CDR3 is TGTGCCAGCAGTTTATTAGGGGGTAGCAATCAGCCCCAGCATTTT.

As for this clonotype: Its ends do not fully match the called genes, so a read error is possible. The V and J genes are TRBV6-1 and TRBJ1-1; TRBD1 matches at 9 bases. This CDR3 region has 11 residues. Germline V gene sequence: CDR1 MNHNS, CDR2 SASEGT. In DNA, the CDR3 is TGTGCCAACGGCCCCGGGACAGGGAGTCTCTTT. It is translated as CANGPGTGSLF.

Concerning this clonotype itself: No conserved phenylalanine or tryptophan is present at the end of the CDR3, so a read error is the likely explanation. This sequence joins TRBV6-1 and TRBJ1-1; the D is unclear. The CDR3 runs 16 residues. The ends were cut back, 7 bases at V and 5 bases at J, with 23 bases in the middle. From germline, CDR1 is MNHNS and CDR2 SASEGT. CDR3 in amino acids: CASNEPFATPRTEAFL. Here the CDR3 DNA reads TGTGCCAGCAATGAGCCTTTCGCCACCCCAAGAACTGAAGCTTTCCTT.

Comment on this clonotype: Just one base apart from a much larger clone, this may be a read error. The gene calls are TRBV6-2 or TRBV6-3 and TRBJ2-1; D unclear. There are 13 residues in the CDR3. Trimming took 4 bases from V and 6 from J, leaving 10 bases between them. CDR1 MNHEY and CDR2 SVGEGT come from the germline V gene. The CDR3 DNA sequence: TGTGCCAGCAGTTTTAGGGCCTGCAATGAGCAGTTCTTC. Its protein product is CASSFRACNEQFF.

As to this clonotype: The junction departs from the called germline gene at one end, perhaps through a read error. The chain links TRBV18 to TRBJ2-3; 8 nucleotides agree with TRBD2. CDR1 KGHSH and CDR2 LQKENI come from the germline V gene. The CDR3 extends over 16 amino acids. CDR3: CASTPPGLGSTDTQYF. CDR3 DNA sequence: TGTGCCAGCACACCACCGGGACTAGGCTCCACAGATACGCAGTATTTT.

For this clonotype: The junction does not match germline at one end; this may be a read error. CDR3 sequence reads: CTSTFTSVTSTDTQYF. The CDR3 bases are TGTACCAGCACTTTCACTAGCGTGACGAGCACAGATACGCAGTATTTT. The V and J genes are TRBV6-4 and TRBJ2-3; 7 nucleotides line up with TRBD2. This CDR3 region has 16 residues. The germline CDR1 and CDR2 sequences are MRHNA and SNTAGT.

This clonotype was seen once. Without the conserved terminal phenylalanine or tryptophan, this CDR3 likely stems from a read error. The DNA is left out, because the CDR3 cannot be placed on it with certainty; the CDR3 is given as TCRdb lists it. The rearrangement links TRBV11-2 to TRBJ2-5; the table assigns TRBD2, which was not confirmed against the DNA. Germline values: CDR1 SGHAT, CDR2 FQNNGV. The CDR3 is 16 residues long, counting both termini. The CDR3 spells CASSLGSSGPGETQHV.